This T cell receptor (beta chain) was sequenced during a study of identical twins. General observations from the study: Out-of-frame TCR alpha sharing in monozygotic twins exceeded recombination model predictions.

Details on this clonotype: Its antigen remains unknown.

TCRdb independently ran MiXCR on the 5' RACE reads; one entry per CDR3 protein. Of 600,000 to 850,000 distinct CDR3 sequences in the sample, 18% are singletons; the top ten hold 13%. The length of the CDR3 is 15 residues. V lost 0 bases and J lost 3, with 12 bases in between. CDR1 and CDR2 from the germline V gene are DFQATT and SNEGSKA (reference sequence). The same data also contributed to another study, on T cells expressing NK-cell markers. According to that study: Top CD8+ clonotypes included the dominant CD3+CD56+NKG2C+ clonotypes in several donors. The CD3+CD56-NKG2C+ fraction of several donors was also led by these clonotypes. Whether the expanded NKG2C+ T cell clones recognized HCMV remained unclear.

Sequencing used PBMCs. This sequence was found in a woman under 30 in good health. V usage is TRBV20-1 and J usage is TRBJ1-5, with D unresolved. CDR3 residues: CSARDVGGDNQPQHF. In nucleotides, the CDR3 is TGCAGTGCTAGAGATGTAGGTGGGGACAATCAGCCCCAGCATTTT.